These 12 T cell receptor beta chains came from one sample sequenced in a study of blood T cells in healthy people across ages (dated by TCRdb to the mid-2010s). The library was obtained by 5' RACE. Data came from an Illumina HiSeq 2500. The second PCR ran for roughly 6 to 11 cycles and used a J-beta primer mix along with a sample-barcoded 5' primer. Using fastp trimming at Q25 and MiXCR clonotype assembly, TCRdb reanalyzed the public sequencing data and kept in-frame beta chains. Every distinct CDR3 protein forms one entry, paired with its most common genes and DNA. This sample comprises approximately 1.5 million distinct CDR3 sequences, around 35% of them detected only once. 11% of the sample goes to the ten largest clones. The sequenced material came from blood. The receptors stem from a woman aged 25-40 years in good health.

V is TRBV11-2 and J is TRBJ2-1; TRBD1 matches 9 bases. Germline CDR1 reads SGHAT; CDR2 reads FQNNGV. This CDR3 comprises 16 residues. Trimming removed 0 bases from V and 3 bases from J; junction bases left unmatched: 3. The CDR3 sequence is CASSLDGDRVYNEQFF. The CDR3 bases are TGTGCCAGCAGCTTAGATGGGGACAGGGTCTACAATGAGCAGTTCTTC.

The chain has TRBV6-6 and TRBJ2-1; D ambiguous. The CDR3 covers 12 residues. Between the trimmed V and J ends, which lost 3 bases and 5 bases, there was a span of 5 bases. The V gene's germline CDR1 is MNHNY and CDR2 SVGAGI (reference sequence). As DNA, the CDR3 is TGTGCCAGCAGTTATCAAGACAATGAGCAGTTCTTC. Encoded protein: CASSYQDNEQFF.

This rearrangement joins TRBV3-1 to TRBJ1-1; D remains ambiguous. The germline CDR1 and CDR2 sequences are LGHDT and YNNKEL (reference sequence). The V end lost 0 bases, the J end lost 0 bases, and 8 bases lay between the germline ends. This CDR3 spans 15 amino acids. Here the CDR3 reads CASSQERTMNTEAFF. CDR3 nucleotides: TGTGCCAGCAGCCAAGAGAGAACTATGAACACTGAAGCTTTCTTT.

CDR3 amino acids: CASSTARETDTQYF. CDR3 in DNA: TGTGCCAGCAGCACCGCGCGGGAGACAGATACGCAGTATTTT. This chain links TRBV5-6 with TRBJ2-3, with TRBD2 matching over 7 bases. The CDR3 totals 14 residues. Germline CDR1 is SGHDT and CDR2 is YYEEEE. The ends lost 4 bases at V and 3 bases at J; junction bases unmatched: 5.

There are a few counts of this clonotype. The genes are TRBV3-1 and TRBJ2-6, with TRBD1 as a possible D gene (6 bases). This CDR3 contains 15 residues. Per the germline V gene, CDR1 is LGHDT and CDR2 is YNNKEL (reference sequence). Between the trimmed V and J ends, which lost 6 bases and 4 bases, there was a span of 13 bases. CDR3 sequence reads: CASRNRVPGANVLTF. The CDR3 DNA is TGTGCCAGCAGGAACAGGGTTCCAGGGGCCAACGTCCTGACTTTC. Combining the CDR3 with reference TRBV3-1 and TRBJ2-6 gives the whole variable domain DTAVSQTPKYLVTQMGNDKSIKCEQNLGHDTMYWYKQDSKKFLKIMFSYNNKELIINETVPNRFSPKSPDKAHLNLHINSLELGDSAVYFCASRNRVPGANVLTFGAGSRLTVL.

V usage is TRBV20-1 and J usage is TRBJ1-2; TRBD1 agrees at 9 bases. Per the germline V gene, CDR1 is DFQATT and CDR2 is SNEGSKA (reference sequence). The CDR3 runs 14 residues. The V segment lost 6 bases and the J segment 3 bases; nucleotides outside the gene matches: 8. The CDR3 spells CSAPTGGAHYGYTF. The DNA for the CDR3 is TGCAGTGCCCCAACAGGGGGCGCCCACTATGGCTACACCTTC.

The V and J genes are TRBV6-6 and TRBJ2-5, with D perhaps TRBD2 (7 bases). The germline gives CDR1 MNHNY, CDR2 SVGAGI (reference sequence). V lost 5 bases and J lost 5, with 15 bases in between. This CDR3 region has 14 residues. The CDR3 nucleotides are TGTGCCAGCAGTCACGGGGGGCCATGGGAGACCCAGTACTTC. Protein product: CASSHGGPWETQYF.

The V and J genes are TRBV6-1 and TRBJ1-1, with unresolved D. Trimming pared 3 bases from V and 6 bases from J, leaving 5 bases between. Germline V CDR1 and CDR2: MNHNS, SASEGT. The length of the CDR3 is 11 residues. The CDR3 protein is CASSDYPEAFF. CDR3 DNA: TGTGCCAGCAGTGATTACCCTGAAGCTTTCTTT.

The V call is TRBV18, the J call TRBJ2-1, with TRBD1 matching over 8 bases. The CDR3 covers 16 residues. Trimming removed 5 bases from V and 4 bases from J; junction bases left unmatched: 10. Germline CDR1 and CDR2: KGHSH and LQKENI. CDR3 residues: CASSSRGTGIYNEQFF. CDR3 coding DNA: TGTGCCAGCTCATCCAGAGGGACAGGTATATACAATGAGCAGTTCTTC.

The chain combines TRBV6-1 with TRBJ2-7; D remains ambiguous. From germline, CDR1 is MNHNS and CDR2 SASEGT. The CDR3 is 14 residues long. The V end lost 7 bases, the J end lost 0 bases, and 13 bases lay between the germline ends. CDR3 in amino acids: CASTKTASSYEQYF. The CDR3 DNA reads TGTGCCAGCACTAAGACGGCGAGCTCCTACGAGCAGTACTTC.

Here the CDR3 reads CSARETSGSYNEQFF. In DNA, the CDR3 is TGCAGTGCTAGAGAGACTAGCGGGAGCTACAATGAGCAGTTCTTC. The genes are TRBV20-1 and TRBJ2-1; TRBD2 aligns across 12 bases. J gave up 3 bases and V 0 bases, and 0 bases lay outside the gene matches. The CDR3 covers 15 residues. Germline loops: CDR1 DFQATT, CDR2 SNEGSKA (reference sequence).

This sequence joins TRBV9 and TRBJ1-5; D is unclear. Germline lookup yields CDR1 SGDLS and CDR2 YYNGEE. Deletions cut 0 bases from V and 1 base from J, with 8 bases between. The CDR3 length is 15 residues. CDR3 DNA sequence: TGTGCCAGCAGCGTAGGGATTTTGAGCAATCAGCCCCAGCATTTT. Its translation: CASSVGILSNQPQHF.